The entry below gives a single T cell receptor beta chain sequence along with its context. Its antigen remains unidentified. The data stem from a study of monozygotic twins with inflammatory bowel disease. The CDR3 totals 14 residues. CDR1 is DFQATT and CDR2 is SNEGSKA in the germline V gene (reference sequence). TCRdb reprocessed the 5' RACE reads and reports one entry per CDR3 protein, with no DNA. In all, the sample yields over 130,000 distinct CDR3 sequences. General study points: No difference in repertoire similarity was seen between concordant and discordant twins, possibly because power was limited.

Sequencing input: blood. The receptor's source is a human donor with ulcerative colitis or Crohn's disease, or a healthy co-twin of an affected twin (not recorded which). The V and J genes are TRBV20-1 and TRBJ2-5; absent DNA, TCRdb's TRBD2 call cannot be checked. CDR3 protein: CSARRAVGLETQYF.